The 24 T cell receptor beta chains reported below all come from one sample, sequenced in a study of T cell clonality in common variable immunodeficiency. General study results and limits: Fewer deletions and N-nucleotide insertions were reportedly seen in common variable immunodeficiency TCR beta sequences.

Clones were sequenced by immunoSEQ multiplex PCR, and TCRdb holds only the in-frame ones, with some missing. The sample yields 30,000 to 40,000 clones, without any singletons. No antigen has been assigned to these receptors. Sequencing was done on a sample of peripheral blood mononuclear cells. These receptors originate from a human donor with common variable immunodeficiency.

This clone has a handful of counts. The CDR3 end is not reached by the read, which stops 3 residues before it; the germline J gene fills it in. The chain employs TRBV2 and TRBJ2-6, with TRBD1 as a possible D gene (6 bases). V lost 3 bases and J 0 bases, leaving 15 bases between the germline ends. Germline CDR1 and CDR2: SNHLY and FYNNEI. CDR3 length equals 18 residues. The sequenced CDR3 bases are TGTGCCAGCAGTGATTATCCAGGGACAAGCTCTGGGGCCAACGTC. As protein: CASSDYPGTSSGANV. The whole CDR3 reads CASSDYPGTSSGANVLTF.

Regarding this clone: The sequence runs out 3 residues before the end of the CDR3; the remainder is reconstructed from the germline J gene. The chain employs TRBV6-1 and TRBJ2-5, with TRBD2 matching 10 bases. Germline trimming cut 4 bases from V and 5 bases from J; bases unmatched to any gene: 10. The CDR3 length is 16 residues. The V gene's germline CDR1 is MNHNS and CDR2 SASEGT. Here the CDR3 reads CASSARATAGGETQYF. The CDR3 bases that were read are TGTGCCAGCAGTGCCCGGGCCACAGCGGGGGGGGAGACC.

This clone was counted at least ten times. The read ends 3 residues before the CDR3 terminus; that terminus is restored from the germline J gene. The chain is built from TRBV6-4 and TRBJ2-3, with no clear D. Germline-derived CDR1 and CDR2 are MRHNA and SNTAGT. This CDR3 has 13 residues. Trimming cost V 4 bases and J 3 bases, with 8 bases left between them. CDR3 loop: CASSALGTDTQYF. Incomplete CDR3 DNA: TGTGCCAGCAGTGCCCTAGGAACAGATACG.

A remark on this clone: The CDR3 end falls 3 residues outside the read, so it is completed with the germline J gene. This sequence joins TRBV19 and TRBJ2-2, with TRBD1 matching 9 bases. The CDR3 is made up of 16 amino acids. Germline-derived CDR1 and CDR2 are LNHDA and SQIVND (reference sequence). Trimming removed 6 bases from V and 7 bases from J; junction bases left unmatched: 12. The CDR3 protein is CASSYRGRLGNGELFF. Incomplete CDR3 DNA: TGTGCCAGTAGCTACAGGGGGCGGCTGGGTAACGGGGAG.

In the case of this clone: The read is 3 residues too short to cover the CDR3 end, so that end is filled in from the germline J gene. The V call is TRBV6-1, the J call TRBJ2-7, with no clear D. CDR1 MNHNS and CDR2 SASEGT come from the germline V gene. This CDR3 is 14 amino acids long. V lost 3 bases and J 0 bases, leaving 9 bases between the germline ends. The CDR3 reads CASSEGLGSYEQYF. The CDR3 DNA, read in part, is TGTGCCAGCAGTGAGGGCCTCGGCTCCTACGAG.

Turning to this clone: The CDR3 end falls 3 residues outside the read, so it is completed with the germline J gene. V and J are TRBV7-8 and TRBJ2-3, with D possibly matching TRBD2 (5 bases). The CDR3 is 16 amino acids. The germline gives CDR1 SGHVS, CDR2 FQNEAQ. V dropped 4 bases and J dropped 3 bases, with 17 bases sitting between them. CDR3 DNA (partial): TGTGCCAGCAGCTCCTCTCTGGCGGGCCTAACAGATACG. It codes for CASSSSLAGLTDT. The whole CDR3 sequence reads CASSSSLAGLTDTQYF.

This clone was recorded a few times. The covered CDR3 bases are TGTGCCTGGGCAGGACAGGGGGCATCGAACACTGAA. Protein: CAWAGQGASNTE. The whole CDR3 reads CAWAGQGASNTEAFF. V and J are TRBV30 and TRBJ1-1, with TRBD1 matching over 11 bases. The CDR3 end falls 3 residues outside the read, so it is completed with the germline J gene. Trimming removed 5 bases from V and 1 base from J; junction bases left unmatched: 6. The CDR3 has 15 residues. Looked up from germline, CDR1 is GTSNPN and CDR2 is SVGIG (reference sequence).

This clone occurred many times. The missing CDR3 end, 3 residues past where the read stops, is filled in from the germline J gene. The rearrangement uses TRBV12-3 or TRBV12-4 and TRBJ1-6; 9 bases map to TRBD1. The CDR3 length is 14 residues. The trim removed 10 bases at V and 6 bases at J, leaving 7 bases unmatched. The sequenced part of the CDR3 DNA is TGTGCCACCAGCGGGACAGGGTCTAATTCACCC. It translates to CATSGTGSNSP. The entire CDR3 protein reads CATSGTGSNSPLHF.

Comments on this clone: The read is 3 residues too short to cover the CDR3 end, so that end is filled in from the germline J gene. This rearrangement joins TRBV19 to TRBJ1-1; 9 bases line up with TRBD1. The CDR3 runs 15 residues. From germline, CDR1 is LNHDA and CDR2 SQIVND (reference sequence). CDR3 bases read: TGTGCCAGTACAGTTGGCGCCGGGACAGGGTATGGG. As protein: CASTVGAGTGYG. The whole CDR3 sequence reads CASTVGAGTGYGAFF.

This clone has ten or more counts. The sequenced fragment ends 3 residues before the CDR3 boundary, so the rest is inferred from the germline J gene. This rearrangement joins TRBV5-1 to TRBJ2-7; tentative D call: TRBD2 (5 bases). The germline CDR1 and CDR2 sequences are SGHRS and YFSETQ. The CDR3 totals 12 residues. V lost 3 bases and J lost 4, with 8 bases in between. The CDR3 is CASSSSGYEQYF. CDR3 DNA (partial): TGCGCCAGCAGCTCATCGGGGTACGAG. The entire variable domain, with the rest obtained from reference TRBV5-1 and TRBJ2-7, is as follows: KAGVTQTPRYLIKTRGQQVTLSCSPISGHRSVSWYQQTPGQGLQFLFEYFSETQRNKGNFPGRFSGRQFSNSRSEMNVSTLELGDSALYLCASSSSGYEQYFGPGTRLTVT.

With respect to this clone: The CDR3 end falls 3 residues outside the read, so it is completed with the germline J gene. The chain uses TRBV6-1 and TRBJ1-2; maybe TRBD1 (5 bases). The germline V gene encodes CDR1 MNHNS and CDR2 SASEGT. This CDR3 is built from 13 residues. Trimming cost V 3 bases and J 4 bases, with 9 bases left between them. The part of the CDR3 DNA that was read is TGTGCCAGCAGTGAGCAAGGGGCCTATGGC. Protein: CASSEQGAYG. The full CDR3 sequence reads CASSEQGAYGYTF.

This clone came up many times. The read falls 3 residues short of the CDR3 end, and the missing part is taken from the germline J gene. The chain carries TRBV18 and TRBJ2-7; 8 bases match TRBD1. There are 12 residues in the CDR3. The V and J ends lost 6 bases and 6 bases, in that order; junction bases with no gene match: 4. CDR1 KGHSH and CDR2 LQKENI come from the germline V gene. Partial CDR3 DNA: TGTGCCAGCTCTCCTGACAGGGGCGAG. It yields the protein CASSPDRGE. The full CDR3 sequence reads CASSPDRGEQYF.

This clone has ten or more counts. The sequence runs out 3 residues before the end of the CDR3; the remainder is reconstructed from the germline J gene. This rearrangement joins TRBV20-1 to TRBJ2-1, with 9 positions matching TRBD2. This CDR3 region has 14 residues. CDR1 DFQATT and CDR2 SNEGSKA come from the germline V gene (reference sequence). J gave up 7 bases and V 1 base, and 5 bases lay outside the gene matches. The CDR3: CSARGGGAANEQFF. CDR3 DNA (partial): TGCAGTGCTAGAGGCGGGGGGGCCGCGAATGAG.

The table lists this clone with many counts. The CDR3 end is not reached by the read, which stops 3 residues before it; the germline J gene fills it in. The chain joins TRBV18 to TRBJ2-2; the D gene is possibly TRBD2 (6 bases). The CDR3 contains 15 residues. Trimming cost V 4 bases and J 1 base, with 10 bases left between them. Per germline, CDR1 KGHSH and CDR2 LQKENI. This CDR3 reads CASSRRTKNTGELFF. CDR3 DNA (partial): TGTGCCAGCTCACGGCGGACTAAGAACACCGGGGAG.

Remarks on this clone: Read data end 3 residues before the CDR3 end; the end is taken from the germline J gene. This chain links TRBV6-1 with TRBJ1-2; D not certain. Trimming removed 2 bases from V and 5 bases from J, with 3 bases in between. The CDR3 is 11 amino acids. Germline CDR1 MNHNS, CDR2 SASEGT. Partial CDR3 DNA: TGTGCCAGCAGTGAATATTATGGC. The encoded protein is CASSEYYG. The full CDR3 protein is CASSEYYGYTF.

This clone was recorded a few times. The CDR3 end is not reached by the read, which stops 3 residues before it; the germline J gene fills it in. The chain recombines TRBV7-6 with TRBJ1-6; D remains ambiguous. In germline, CDR1 is SGHVS, CDR2 FNYEAQ. This CDR3 is 13 amino acids long. Trimming took 6 bases from V and 10 from J, leaving 13 bases between them. The CDR3 spells CASRQERESPLHF. The part of the CDR3 DNA that was read is TGTGCCAGCAGACAAGAACGTGAATCACCC.

This CDR3 reads CASSKVPGPSTDTQYF. The sequenced part of the CDR3 DNA is TGTGCCAGTAGTAAGGTCCCAGGGCCAAGCACAGATACG. The chain combines TRBV19 with TRBJ2-3, with D possibly being TRBD1 (5 bases). The sequenced fragment ends 3 residues before the CDR3 boundary, so the rest is inferred from the germline J gene. The germline V and J ends were trimmed by 4 bases and 0 bases, with 14 bases remaining between them. The CDR3 runs 16 residues. Looked up from germline, CDR1 is LNHDA and CDR2 is SQIVND (reference sequence).

This clone was counted ten times or more. This chain's CDR3 is CAISQDSYGYTF. The CDR3 bases that were read are TGTGCCATCAGCCAAGACAGCTATGGC. V gene TRBV10-3 combines with J gene TRBJ1-2; D possibly corresponds to TRBD1 (5 bases). The sequence runs out 3 residues before the end of the CDR3; the remainder is reconstructed from the germline J gene. Looked up from germline, CDR1 is ENHRY and CDR2 is SYGVKD. The V end lost 6 bases, the J end lost 4 bases, and 9 bases lay between the germline ends. The CDR3 is 12 amino acids.

In this sample, this clone is large (0.1 to 1%). The sequenced fragment ends 3 residues before the CDR3 boundary, so the rest is inferred from the germline J gene. The chain carries TRBV29-1 and TRBJ2-5; 7 positions agree with TRBD2. The V and J ends lost 6 bases and 2 bases, in that order; junction bases with no gene match: 12. CDR3 size: 15 residues. Germline V lookup: CDR1 SQVTM, CDR2 ANQGSEA. CDR3 sequence: CSVLQTGGTQETQYF. The CDR3 bases that were read are TGCAGCGTCCTACAAACCGGGGGGACGCAAGAGACC.

This clone was observed at least ten times. The CDR3 end lies 3 residues beyond the end of the read and is filled in from the germline J gene. The rearrangement joins TRBV5-1 to TRBJ1-1; D may be TRBD1 (5 bases). CDR3 length: 18 amino acids. Germline values: CDR1 SGHRS, CDR2 YFSETQ. Trimming took 6 bases from V and 3 from J, leaving 27 bases between them. The CDR3 bases that were read are TGCGCCAGCATCCCTGGAGGTACAGGAGTAGGAGTTTACACTGAA. This sequence encodes CASIPGGTGVGVYTE. The whole CDR3 region reads CASIPGGTGVGVYTEAFF.

This clone was observed at least ten times. The CDR3 end lies 3 residues beyond the end of the read and is filled in from the germline J gene. This chain links TRBV7-2 with TRBJ1-4, with D unresolved. This CDR3 has 15 amino acids. The germline gives CDR1 SGHTA, CDR2 FQGNSA. Trimming cost V 1 base and J 7 bases, with 13 bases left between them. The part of the CDR3 DNA that was read is TGTGCCAGCAGCTTAGTGGCGGGGATTAGTGAAAAA. Protein: CASSLVAGISEK. The full CDR3 reads CASSLVAGISEKLFF.

This clone was observed many times. The sequenced part of the CDR3 DNA is TGTGCCAGCAGCCAAGATACTGCTCAGCGGGGGGGCAAAAACATT. Its translation is CASSQDTAQRGGKNI. In full, the CDR3 reads CASSQDTAQRGGKNIQYF. This chain joins TRBV4-2 and TRBJ2-4, with 10 bases lining up with TRBD2. The read ends 3 residues shy of where the CDR3 ends; the end is completed using the germline J gene. After removal of 0 bases from V and 3 bases from J, the junction contained 8 bases not matched to a gene. The CDR3 has 18 amino acids. Germline-derived CDR1 and CDR2 are LGHNA and YNFKEQ.

This clone has ten or more counts. CDR3 bases read: TGTGCCAGCAGCTTGATGGGACAGGTGGCAGATACG. Its protein is CASSLMGQVADT. The entire CDR3 protein is CASSLMGQVADTQYF. The chain uses TRBV7-3 and TRBJ2-3; 8 bases match TRBD1. The read ends 3 residues before the CDR3 terminus; that terminus is restored from the germline J gene. V dropped 3 bases and J dropped 4; count of bases not matched to a gene: 6. Looked up from germline, CDR1 is SGHTA and CDR2 is FQGTGA. This CDR3 region has 15 residues.

A word on this clone: The read comes to an end 3 residues before the CDR3 does, leaving the germline J gene to fill in the end. The chain combines TRBV5-1 with TRBJ2-1; 7 bases align to TRBD1. Germline CDR1 and CDR2: SGHRS and YFSETQ. CDR3 size: 15 residues. Trimming removed 7 bases from V and 2 bases from J; junction bases left unmatched: 9. The sequenced CDR3 bases are TGCGCCAGCCGCGATATAACAGGGGCCTACAATGAG. It is translated as CASRDITGAYNE. The full-length CDR3 reads as CASRDITGAYNEQFF. Full variable domain (outside the CDR3, taken from reference TRBV5-1 and TRBJ2-1): KAGVTQTPRYLIKTRGQQVTLSCSPISGHRSVSWYQQTPGQGLQFLFEYFSETQRNKGNFPGRFSGRQFSNSRSEMNVSTLELGDSALYLCASRDITGAYNEQFFGPGTRLTVL.